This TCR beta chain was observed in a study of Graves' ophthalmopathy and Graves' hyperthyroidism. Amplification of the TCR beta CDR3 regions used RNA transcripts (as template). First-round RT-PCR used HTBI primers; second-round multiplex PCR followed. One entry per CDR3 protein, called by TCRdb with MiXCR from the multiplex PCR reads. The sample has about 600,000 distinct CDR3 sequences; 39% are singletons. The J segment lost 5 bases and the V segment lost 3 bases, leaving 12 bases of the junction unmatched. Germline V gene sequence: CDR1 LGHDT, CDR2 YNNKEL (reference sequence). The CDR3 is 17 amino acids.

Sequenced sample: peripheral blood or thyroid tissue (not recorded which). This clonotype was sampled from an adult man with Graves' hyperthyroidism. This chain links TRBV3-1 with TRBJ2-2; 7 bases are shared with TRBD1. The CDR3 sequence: CASSHLTTGRSTGELFF. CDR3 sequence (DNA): TGTGCCAGCAGCCATTTAACGACAGGGCGATCGACCGGGGAGCTGTTTTTT.